This T cell receptor beta chain comes out of a study of graft-versus-host responses after intestinal transplantation (dated by TCRdb to the early 2020s). Turning to the overall study: Recipients received multivisceral, liver-intestinal, or isolated intestinal transplants. After intestinal transplantation, graft-versus-host and host-versus-graft alloreactive T cell clones in the graft, circulation and bone marrow were tracked using bulk TCR-beta CDR3 sequencing. A peak of at least 4% donor T cells among recipient peripheral blood mononuclear cells was the definition used for donor T cell macrochimerism. Rather than being sequenced by the commercial service, samples from a few later patients were sequenced in-house on an Illumina MiSeq and processed with MiXCR. Every recipient was given anti-thymocyte globulin induction, followed by 3 to 4 years of maintenance tacrolimus and steroids. Alloreactive clones were identified by sequencing pre-transplant mixed lymphocyte reaction products and comparing them with unstimulated pre-transplant donor and recipient T cells. The cohort enrolled 20 to 25 intestinal transplant recipients, one of whom was a retransplant, and a few patients without pretransplant specimens were excluded. Beyond this particular receptor, the publication reports: In patients with donor T cell macrochimerism, the allografts had high GvH to HvG T cell clonal ratios. Early after transplant, peak levels of circulating GvH clones were found to be associated with declines in HvG clones. The relatively low number and heterogeneity of intestinal transplant patients limited the conclusions. GvH clones were detected in recipient bone marrow, and some appeared earlier in ileal mucosa or blood, consistent with an intestinal mucosal origin.

Libraries came from the immunoSEQ multiplex PCR assay. Adaptive Biotechnologies carried out high-throughput TCR-beta CDR3 sequencing of genomic DNA for most patients. Under the source paper's analysis protocol: Adaptive's ImmunoSEQ software was the source of the TCR sequencing data for about 17 patients, while a few other patients were processed with MiXCR and VDJtools. Because the origin of CDR3 nucleotide sequences shared between donor and recipient could not be assigned, those sequences were removed. Alloreactive clones required at least 2-fold expansion over unstimulated cells and minimum CFSE-low frequency of 0.002% (template counts) or 0.001% (read counts). A clone was considered mappable if detected in the sequenced pre-transplant spleen, lymph node, or MLR CFSE-low populations of the donor or recipient. The cumulative frequency of alloreactive clones was calculated as a percentage of all sequences, weighted by copy number. Here the immuneACCESS table is served through TCRdb, limited to in-frame sequences with V and J called. Missing clones are a known gap in these copies; in checked studies unresolved V genes cover under half, and the rest lacks a known reason. V, J and clone size were drawn from that table, and D and trimming were deduced from the DNA. The sample table lists around 15,000 clones, about 80% of them with a count of one. The top ten hold roughly 18% of the sample.

As regards this clone: Its antigen target is currently unknown. Base quality data are lacking; no much larger clone is found one base away.

Dithiothreitol, EDTA incubations and collagenase D digestion were used to isolate intraepithelial and lamina propria lymphocytes from graft specimens. Serial intestinal graft biopsy specimens collected up to 600 days after transplant underwent bulk TCR-beta sequencing. This specimen consisted of ileum tissue, obtained 104 days after intestinal transplant. This TCR derives from a human patient who received an intestinal transplant, so some T cells may come from the graft donor.

The bases are TGCGCCAGCAGTCAATCCGAGGGACTAGCGACGTACGAGCAGTACTTC. Translated, it reads CASSQSEGLATYEQYF. The V and J segments used are TRBV23-1 and TRBJ2-7, and TRBD2 matches 10 of the central bases. TRBV23-1 falls under the ORF class, with uncertain function. Trimming takes 0 bases off V and 4 bases off J; junction bases not matched to a gene: 6. The CDR3, cysteine through phenylalanine, is 16 amino acids long. Only CDR3 DNA is held: 48 bases, read in frame from base 1.